What follows are 8 T cell receptor beta chains derived from one specimen sequenced in a study of T-cell memory formation after mild COVID-19. TCRdb independently ran MiXCR on the 5' RACE reads; one entry per CDR3 protein. This sample yields around 500,000 distinct CDR3 sequences, of which 15% to 20% are seen a single time; over 9% belongs to the top ten. The sample was PBMCs or a T cell subset sorted from them (not recorded which). The receptors were gathered from an adult woman who had mild COVID-19 (a few samples of this study predate the infection). Cell type and time point are not known.

The chain has TRBV2 and TRBJ2-7; tentatively, D is TRBD1 (6 bases). V was trimmed by 3 bases and J by 5 bases, leaving 20 bases between them. Germline values: CDR1 SNHLY, CDR2 FYNNEI. The CDR3 length is 16 residues. The CDR3, as DNA: TGTGCCAGCAGTGAGCCGGGACCACAGGGCGAGGACGAGCAGTACTTC. Amino acid sequence: CASSEPGPQGEDEQYF.

The rearrangement links TRBV20-1 to TRBJ2-7; D might be TRBD1 (6 bases). Germline V gene sequence: CDR1 DFQATT, CDR2 SNEGSKA (reference sequence). The CDR3 has 14 amino acids. Trimming left V 3 bases short and J 3 bases short, with 15 bases between. The CDR3 loop reads CSARGTPGYYEQYF. CDR3 nucleotides: TGCAGTGCTAGGGGGACACCCGGATACTACGAGCAGTACTTC.

This clonotype was seen more than once but under ten times. For the CDR3, the DNA is TGTGCCAGCAGTTACCACCGAAAGACAGGGCGAGAGACCCAGTACTTC. Amino acid sequence: CASSYHRKTGRETQYF. The J gene is TRBJ2-5, the V gene TRBV6-5; 7 bases are shared with TRBD1. V shed 2 bases, J shed 4 bases, and the junction held 10 bases outside the gene matches. The CDR3 contains 16 residues. CDR1 is MNHEY, CDR2 SVGAGI, per germline.

The V and J genes are TRBV12-3 or TRBV12-4 and TRBJ1-3; TRBD1 agrees at 10 bases. Trimming at V came to 6 bases and at J to 6 bases, leaving 5 bases not matched to a gene. This CDR3 is 14 amino acids long. The CDR3 nucleotides read TGTGCCAGCAGCGGAGACAGGGGGCCAAACACCATATATTTT. This codes for CASSGDRGPNTIYF.

This clonotype was recorded at least ten times. The chain uses TRBV6-2 or TRBV6-3 and TRBJ2-1; TRBD2 matches 14 bases. Germline values: CDR1 MNHEY, CDR2 SVGEGT. With V trimmed by 7 bases and J by 10 bases, 9 bases remained unmatched. The CDR3 loop spans 15 amino acids. In DNA form, the CDR3 reads TGTGCCAGCAAGCCGGGACTAGCGGGAGTCAGGGAGCAGTTCTTC. Translating gives CASKPGLAGVREQFF.

V usage is TRBV6-5 and J usage is TRBJ2-1; D is undetermined. The CDR3 is made up of 15 amino acids. V lost 0 bases and J 7 bases, leaving 13 bases between the germline ends. From germline, CDR1 is MNHEY and CDR2 SVGAGI. CDR3 sequence: CASSYSIGLGNEQFF. In DNA, the CDR3 is TGTGCCAGCAGTTACTCGATAGGTCTGGGGAATGAGCAGTTCTTC.

V usage is TRBV4-1 and J usage is TRBJ1-4, with a tentative D call TRBD1 (5 bases). Germline CDR1 is MGHRA and CDR2 is YSYEKL. V was pared by 4 bases and J by 6 bases, with 12 bases between. This CDR3 contains 14 residues. The CDR3 sequence is CASSRGGGDEKLFF. As DNA, the CDR3 is TGCGCCAGCAGCCGGGGCGGCGGGGATGAAAAACTGTTTTTT.

The sample holds one count of this clonotype. The rearrangement joins TRBV6-2 or TRBV6-3 to TRBJ2-2, with 8 bases matching TRBD2. The CDR3 covers 15 residues. Per the germline V gene, CDR1 is MNHEY and CDR2 is SVGEGT. The ends lost 6 bases at V and 3 bases at J; junction bases unmatched: 6. The DNA of the CDR3 is TGTGCCAGCAGGGCCTTAGCGGGGTACACCGGGGAGCTGTTTTTT. Protein: CASRALAGYTGELFF.